The clone carrying this T cell receptor (beta chain) was observed at least ten times. Trimming stripped 8 bases from V and 2 bases from J, with 16 bases between. Germline lookup yields CDR1 SGHVS and CDR2 FQNEAQ. The CDR3 covers 14 residues. Inclusion characteristics of ophthalmopathy patients comprised a Clinical Activity Score of at least 3, a NOSPECS grade of at least 4, and duration under 3 months. Diagnostic decisions used clinical symptoms, serum thyroxine and TRAb, thyroid ultrasound and orbital computed tomography. TCR beta CDR3 regions were amplified from RNA transcripts. Using the HTBI primer set, a first-round RT-PCR was run on the TCR CDR3. TCRdb redid the calling of the multiplex PCR reads with MiXCR, one entry per CDR3 protein. The sample records around 370,000 distinct CDR3 sequences, approximately 17% being singletons. This specimen comes from a study of T cells in Graves' hyperthyroidism and ophthalmopathy.

The TCR originated in a man younger than 30 with Graves' ophthalmopathy. The sample consisted of blood. This chain links TRBV7-8 with TRBJ2-7, with D possibly matching TRBD1 (5 bases). DNA for the CDR3: TGTGCCAGCTTAGAAGGGGTCCCCACCTACGAGCAGTACTTC. This codes for CASLEGVPTYEQYF.